These 20 T cell receptor beta chains originate from one sample sequenced in a study of T cell responses to AZD1222 COVID-19 vaccine. Data came from immunoSEQ multiplex PCR; TCRdb stores just in-frame clones and leaves some out. The sample includes 120,000 to 150,000 clones, 91% of them seen just once. Here the sequenced sample was peripheral blood, taken on day 0 of AZD1222 vaccination. The receptors derive from an adult in good health.

The chain employs TRBV4-3 and TRBJ2-3; D not resolved. CDR3 size: 15 residues. Per germline, CDR1 LGHNA and CDR2 YSLEER. Between the trimmed V and J ends, which lost 2 bases and 6 bases, there was a span of 15 bases. CDR3 coding DNA: TGCGCCAGCAGCCAACATATGACGGACCCGGATACGCAGTATTTT. Amino acids: CASSQHMTDPDTQYF.

The chain combines TRBV28 with TRBJ2-7; TRBD1 or TRBD2 may be the D gene (7 bases each). The CDR3 totals 18 residues. Germline V gives CDR1 MDHEN, CDR2 SYDVKM. V shed 4 bases and J shed 3 bases, with 25 bases lying between them. CDR3 in DNA: TGTGCCAGCAGTTGGCGGGGGCCTCTCAGGGGGAAGAGCTACGAGCAGTACTTC. It is translated as CASSWRGPLRGKSYEQYF.

The J gene is TRBJ2-7, the V gene TRBV4-2; either TRBD1 or TRBD2 may fit D (7 bases each). Germline CDR1 and CDR2: LGHNA and YNFKEQ. Trimming cost V 1 base and J 6 bases, with 16 bases left between them. The CDR3 totals 15 residues. This chain's CDR3 is CASSQVGSGGGEQYF. The CDR3 region has the DNA TGTGCCAGCAGCCAAGTAGGGTCAGGGGGGGGCGAGCAGTACTTC.

The V and J genes are TRBV5-1 and TRBJ2-1, with 8 nucleotides matching TRBD1. V lost 0 bases and J lost 7; bases outside the gene matches: 9. The V gene's germline CDR1 is SGHRS and CDR2 YFSETQ. CDR3 length: 16 amino acids. Here the CDR3 DNA reads TGCGCCAGCAGCTTGGCACGGGCAGGGGGCTGGAATGAGCAGTTCTTC. This sequence encodes CASSLARAGGWNEQFF.

The CDR3 loop is CASSATTRQGDWVGEAFF. The CDR3, as DNA: TGTGCCAGCAGTGCTACGACCCGACAGGGGGATTGGGTTGGTGAAGCTTTCTTT. This sequence joins TRBV6-1 and TRBJ1-1; 9 bases match TRBD1. Germline CDR1 MNHNS, CDR2 SASEGT. Trimming cost V 4 bases and J 7 bases; bases outside gene matches: 19. The CDR3 is 18 amino acids.

J is TRBJ2-3 and V is TRBV20-1; D unresolved. The CDR3 consists of 11 residues. Germline V gives CDR1 DFQATT, CDR2 SNEGSKA (reference sequence). The V gene lost 6 bases and the J gene lost 5 bases, with 9 bases spanning the gap. The DNA for the CDR3 is TGCAGTGCGCAAGCTGTAGATACGCAGTATTTT. It translates to CSAQAVDTQYF.

V is TRBV28 and J is TRBJ2-7; D is undetermined. The CDR3 is 12 residues long. In germline, CDR1 is MDHEN, CDR2 SYDVKM. V was clipped by 6 bases and J by 4 bases, with 10 bases between them. CDR3 residues: CASRLTDYEQYF. CDR3 in DNA: TGTGCCAGCAGACTTACAGATTACGAGCAGTACTTC.

The chain carries TRBV19 and TRBJ1-2; no clear D gene. CDR1 and CDR2 from the germline V gene are LNHDA and SQIVND (reference sequence). The CDR3 covers 15 residues. Trimming cost V 1 base and J 1 base, with 10 bases left between them. The CDR3 sequence: CASSIGPLVNYGYTF. The DNA for the CDR3 is TGTGCCAGTAGTATAGGCCCTTTGGTTAACTATGGCTACACCTTC.

This chain uses TRBV6-5 with TRBJ2-1, with D tentatively TRBD1 (5 bases). Trimming stripped 6 bases from V and 10 bases from J, with 22 bases between. Germline CDR1 reads MNHEY; CDR2 reads SVGAGI. The length of the CDR3 is 15 residues. The CDR3 sequence is CASRPLSAGPHEQFF. DNA of the CDR3: TGTGCCAGCAGACCCTTGTCGGCAGGGCCCCACGAGCAGTTCTTC.

The DNA of the CDR3 is TGCGCCAGCAGCCAAGCAAGGGACAATTACAATGAGCAGTTCTTC. Protein sequence: CASSQARDNYNEQFF. The chain couples TRBV4-1 to TRBJ2-1; the D gene is possibly TRBD1 (6 bases). Trimming pared 1 base from V and 4 bases from J, leaving 11 bases between. Germline V gives CDR1 MGHRA, CDR2 YSYEKL. The CDR3 has 15 residues.

This clone was recorded once. The chain carries TRBV25-1 and TRBJ1-6; D is unresolved. The CDR3 totals 15 residues. Trimming shortened V by 3 bases and J by 0 bases, and 6 bases separated the two germline ends. Germline-derived CDR1 and CDR2 are MGHDK and SYGVNS. In nucleotides, the CDR3 is TGTGCCAGCAGTGACCAGAGCTCCTATAATTCACCCCTCCACTTT. This translates into CASSDQSSYNSPLHF.

CDR3 protein: CASSEGTGSGDTQYF. CDR3 coding DNA: TGTGCCAGCAGTGAAGGGACCGGGTCTGGAGATACGCAGTATTTT. The V call is TRBV6-4, the J call TRBJ2-3; perhaps D is TRBD1 or TRBD2 (5 bases each). The CDR3 runs to 15 residues. The V and J ends lost 3 bases and 5 bases respectively, with 15 bases between them. In germline, CDR1 is MRHNA, CDR2 SNTAGT.

Here the CDR3 reads CASSVTYRTEAFF. The CDR3 DNA reads as TGTGCCAGCAGCGTAACGTATAGGACTGAAGCTTTCTTT. This chain uses TRBV9 with TRBJ1-1; D gene unclear. Trimming shortened V by 1 base and J by 5 bases, and 9 bases separated the two germline ends. The length of the CDR3 is 13 residues. The germline CDR1 and CDR2 sequences are SGDLS and YYNGEE.

V is TRBV14 and J is TRBJ2-1; TRBD1 aligns across 9 bases. Germline loops: CDR1 SGHDN, CDR2 FVKESK. Trimming took 4 bases from V and 9 from J; bases not matched to a gene: 16. This CDR3 has 17 amino acids. For the CDR3, the DNA is TGTGCCAGCAGCCGAATTGCCCCCGGGACAGGGTATACTGAGCAGTTCTTC. This translates into CASSRIAPGTGYTEQFF.

A single count supports this clone. The genes are TRBV11-2 and TRBJ2-2; maybe TRBD1 (7 bases). Germline loops: CDR1 SGHAT, CDR2 FQNNGV. The CDR3 is 17 residues long. Trimming cost V 0 bases and J 4 bases, with 15 bases left between them. The CDR3: CASSLEWAGQTTGELFF. The DNA for the CDR3 is TGTGCCAGCAGCTTAGAATGGGCGGGACAGACCACCGGGGAGCTGTTTTTT.

For the CDR3, the DNA is TGTGCCACCACCATCGGGGCCGTAACCGGGTATGGCTACACCTTC. Amino acids: CATTIGAVTGYGYTF. This chain joins TRBV28 and TRBJ1-2; possible D gene TRBD1, 5 bases. V was trimmed by 10 bases and J by 5 bases, leaving 23 bases between them. Germline V CDR1 and CDR2: MDHEN, SYDVKM. This CDR3 spans 15 amino acids.

This clone has only one observation. The V gene is TRBV5-1, the J gene TRBJ2-7; D gene ambiguous. CDR3 length: 14 residues. Germline lookup yields CDR1 SGHRS and CDR2 YFSETQ. Between the trimmed V and J ends, which lost 2 bases and 3 bases, there was a span of 12 bases. CDR3 bases: TGCGCCAGCAGCTTAGGGCAGGCGTACTACGAGCAGTACTTC. Its translation: CASSLGQAYYEQYF.

This clone came up once. V and J are TRBV6-5 and TRBJ2-7; no definite D call. This CDR3 spans 12 amino acids. CDR1 and CDR2 from the germline V gene are MNHEY and SVGAGI. V was cut by 4 bases and J by 3 bases, with 7 bases left in between. The CDR3 region is CASSLPDYEQYF. In nucleotides, the CDR3 is TGTGCCAGCAGTTTACCAGACTACGAGCAGTACTTC.

This sequence joins TRBV18 and TRBJ2-1; 9 bases align to TRBD1. There are 16 residues in the CDR3. V was pared by 3 bases and J by 3 bases, with 6 bases of the junction left unmatched. Germline V gene sequence: CDR1 KGHSH, CDR2 LQKENI. CDR3 loop: CASSPRRDRVYNEQFF. The CDR3 coding sequence is TGTGCCAGCTCACCCCGCCGGGACAGGGTCTACAATGAGCAGTTCTTC. Variable domain in full (rest from reference TRBV18 and TRBJ2-1): NAGVMQNPRHLVRRRGQEARLRCSPMKGHSHVYWYRQLPEEGLKFMVYLQKENIIDESGMPKERFSAEFPKEGPSILRIQQVVRGDSAAYFCASSPRRDRVYNEQFFGPGTRLTVL.

The V and J genes are TRBV5-5 and TRBJ1-6; no reliable D call. The CDR3 consists of 13 residues. Germline V gives CDR1 SGHKS, CDR2 YYEKEE (reference sequence). Trimming took 3 bases from V and 7 from J, leaving 8 bases between them. CDR3 region: CASSWTGNSPLHF. In DNA form, the CDR3 reads TGTGCCAGCAGCTGGACTGGAAATTCACCCCTCCACTTT.